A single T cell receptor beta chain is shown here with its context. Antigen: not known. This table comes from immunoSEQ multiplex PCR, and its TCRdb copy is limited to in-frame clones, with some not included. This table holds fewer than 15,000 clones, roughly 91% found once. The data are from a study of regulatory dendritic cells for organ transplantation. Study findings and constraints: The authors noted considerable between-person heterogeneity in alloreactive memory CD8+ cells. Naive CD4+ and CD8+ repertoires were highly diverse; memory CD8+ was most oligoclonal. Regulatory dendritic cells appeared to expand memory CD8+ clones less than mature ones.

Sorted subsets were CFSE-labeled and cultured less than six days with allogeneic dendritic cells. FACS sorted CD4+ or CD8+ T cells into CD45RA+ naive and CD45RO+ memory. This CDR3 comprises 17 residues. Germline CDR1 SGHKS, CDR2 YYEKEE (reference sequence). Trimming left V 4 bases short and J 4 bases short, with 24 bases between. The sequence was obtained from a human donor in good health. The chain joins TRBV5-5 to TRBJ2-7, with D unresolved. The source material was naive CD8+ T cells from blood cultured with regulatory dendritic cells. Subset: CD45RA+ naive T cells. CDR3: CASSPRGRGMALYEQYF. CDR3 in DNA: TGTGCCAGCAGCCCTCGTGGCCGCGGTATGGCTTTATACGAGCAGTACTTC.